This TCR beta chain is drawn from a study of T cell responses to AZD1222 COVID-19 vaccine (dated by TCRdb to 2020 to 2023). Regarding the complete study: AZD1222 recipients given second doses at about 4 weeks or at about 12 weeks were pooled, since spike-specific TCR depth and breadth were not found to differ between the two schedules. TCR sequencing covered some 240 trial participants: 200 to 210 given two doses of AZD1222 and around 26 given two doses of MenACWY control vaccine. Trial participants were enrolled by age into 18-55, 56-69 and 70-plus year subgroups, with approximately 150, 28 and 58 TCR-sequenced participants respectively. Beyond this particular receptor, the publication reports: Epitopes outside the regions mutated in the B.1.351 and B.1.1.7 variants were reportedly recognized by nearly half of the unique spike-specific TCRs. Because no samples from the day 14 peak response were available, repertoires could be characterized only after the peak T cell response. After two AZD1222 doses, spike-specific TCR breadth and depth were significantly higher than at day 0 and than in MenACWY recipients. Conclusions about previously exposed vaccinees were limited because only 6 or 7 AZD1222 recipients were SARS-CoV-2 seropositive at baseline. In the small 56-69-year group, the increase in depth fell short of significance, most likely because of low power. Participants were mostly white British and included more females than males, and it was suggested by the authors that clonal diversity may have been underestimated. CD4 TCRs associated with the vaccine covered the entire spike protein, and the dominant responses were in regions 160-218 and 743-854.

Regarding this clone: Its antigen remains unidentified. No clone much larger than this one lies a single base away; base qualities are absent.

The CDR3 regions of human TCRbeta chains were analyzed by immunosequencing. The original pipeline was this. Repertoire TCRs were matched against a reference library of SARS-CoV-2-specific TCRs generated with the MIRA antigen-specificity platform. Breadth was defined as the fraction of unique TCRs that were SARS-CoV-2-associated. Depth was defined as the fraction of total T cells that were SARS-CoV-2-associated. Using the MIRA data, each spike-specific TCR was mapped to the spike region that the TCR reacts to and placed in a CD4 or CD8 class. Log10-transformed breadth and depth values were compared by one-way ANOVA with Sidak's multiple comparisons tests. TCRdb retrieved this table from immuneACCESS and kept in-frame rearrangements only. Not all clones are present; in checked studies, unresolved V genes account for under half, and no reason is known for the remainder. The V and J calls and clone size are taken from that table; D and trimming were inferred from the DNA. The sample records some 120,000 clones, over 75% of which are singletons. The ten largest clones take up roughly 1.3% of the sample.

The time point label here, explained by the study, means: baseline before first vaccination. Vaccinee samples were obtained from the UK trials COV001 and COV002, which included a single-blind randomized controlled phase 2/3 trial of AZD1222 (ChAdOx1 nCoV-19) in healthy adults. For TCRbeta chain sequencing, PBMC samples were collected from trial participants at day 0 and at day 28 after the second dose. The CDR3, from cysteine to phenylalanine, totals 15 residues. Of the read, only the CDR3 DNA is kept; its 45 bases are in frame from base 1. For this chain, trimming is 4 bases at the V end and 4 bases at the J end, and the number of junction bases without a gene match is 6. The germline V gene (reference sequence) provides CDR1 SEHNR and CDR2 FQNEAQ.

This clonotype was obtained from an adult in good health. Material: peripheral blood, obtained on day 0 of AZD1222 vaccination. Recombination linked TRBV7-9 to TRBJ2-1, with 8 bases aligning to TRBD1. Here the CDR3 is given as CASSSDRAAYNEQFF. The nucleotide sequence reads as follows: TGTGCCAGCAGCTCGGACAGGGCCGCATACAATGAGCAGTTCTTC.